These 13 T cell receptor beta chains were sequenced from one sample in a study of T cell changes during pregnancy in multiple sclerosis. Assay: immunoSEQ multiplex PCR; the TCRdb copy retains only in-frame clones and omits some. The table shows 45,000 to 55,000 clones, with approximately 92% occurring only once. Sequences were derived from peripheral blood, sampled after pregnancy. These receptors came from a female donor with multiple sclerosis, enrolled in a pregnancy study.

The chain carries TRBV4-1 and TRBJ1-4; the D is unclear. Germline values: CDR1 MGHRA, CDR2 YSYEKL. The CDR3 extends over 12 amino acids. Trimming pared 2 bases from V and 7 bases from J, leaving 5 bases between. This chain's CDR3 is CASSQTVEKLFF. For the CDR3, the DNA is TGCGCCAGCAGCCAAACGGTTGAAAAACTGTTTTTT.

This chain joins TRBV6-5 and TRBJ1-1; D unclear. This CDR3 region has 12 residues. CDR1 MNHEY and CDR2 SVGAGI come from the germline V gene. Deletions cut 6 bases from V and 1 base from J, with 6 bases between. CDR3 amino acids: CASRRGNTEAFF. The CDR3, as DNA: TGTGCCAGCAGGAGAGGGAACACTGAAGCTTTCTTT.

The rearrangement uses TRBV9 and TRBJ2-1; 7 bases map to TRBD2. Germline values: CDR1 SGDLS, CDR2 YYNGEE. The CDR3 has 14 residues. Unmatched junction bases numbered 6, after V lost 0 bases and J lost 9 bases. CDR3 protein: CASSVGGGVGEQFF. The CDR3 region has the DNA TGTGCCAGCAGCGTAGGCGGGGGTGTCGGTGAGCAGTTCTTC.

The chain combines TRBV7-3 with TRBJ2-1; D possibly corresponds to TRBD2 (6 bases). This CDR3 has 13 amino acids. The germline V and J ends were trimmed by 4 bases and 7 bases, with 11 bases remaining between them. The germline gives CDR1 SGHTA, CDR2 FQGTGA. The CDR3 protein is CASSWAAGNEQFF. In DNA, the CDR3 is TGTGCCAGCAGCTGGGCGGCGGGGAATGAGCAGTTCTTC.

J is TRBJ1-1 and V is TRBV27, with a weak D call TRBD1 (6 bases). The CDR3 totals 15 residues. Germline V gene data show CDR1 as MNHEY and CDR2 as SMNVEV (reference sequence). V shed 6 bases and J shed 0 bases, with 14 bases lying between them. CDR3 sequence (DNA): TGTGCCAGCAGCCCAGTGGGGGGGCTGAACACTGAAGCTTTCTTT. Translating it yields CASSPVGGLNTEAFF.

The genes are TRBV7-9 and TRBJ2-7; 8 bases match TRBD1. Germline loops: CDR1 SEHNR, CDR2 FQNEAQ (reference sequence). J gave up 4 bases and V 2 bases, and 13 bases lay outside the gene matches. The length of the CDR3 is 17 residues. Here the CDR3 reads CASSLSRGQGRIYEQYF. CDR3 nucleotide sequence: TGTGCCAGCAGCTTAAGTAGAGGACAGGGCAGAATATACGAGCAGTACTTC. Based on the CDR3 plus reference TRBV7-9 and TRBJ2-7, the full variable domain is DTGVSQNPRHKITKRGQNVTFRCDPISEHNRLYWYRQTLGQGPEFLTYFQNEAQLEKSRLLSDRFSAERPKGSFSTLEIQRTEQGDSAMYLCASSLSRGQGRIYEQYFGPGTRLTVT.

The genes are TRBV7-2 and TRBJ1-2, with 9 bases identical to TRBD1. Germline values: CDR1 SGHTA, CDR2 FQGNSA. There are 15 residues in the CDR3. Trimming removed 3 bases from V and 5 bases from J; junction bases left unmatched: 7. CDR3 protein: CASSFAPGQGYGYTF. As DNA, the CDR3 is TGTGCCAGCAGCTTCGCCCCGGGACAGGGATATGGCTACACCTTC.

The gene calls are TRBV4-3 and TRBJ2-7, with D maybe TRBD2 (7 bases). CDR3 length: 15 amino acids. Per germline, CDR1 LGHNA and CDR2 YSLEER. V shed 0 bases and J shed 2 bases, with 11 bases lying between them. The CDR3, as DNA: TGCGCCAGCAGCCAAGAAGGGGGGGCAGCCTACGAGCAGTACTTC. Translating gives CASSQEGGAAYEQYF.

The chain has TRBV7-2 and TRBJ1-2, with unresolved D. Germline CDR1 SGHTA, CDR2 FQGNSA. The length of the CDR3 is 12 residues. Trimming took 2 bases from V and 8 from J, leaving 9 bases between them. CDR3 coding DNA: TGTGCCAGCAGCTTAAGAGGGATGGGCTACACCTTC. This codes for CASSLRGMGYTF.

The V call is TRBV15, the J call TRBJ2-7; 7 nucleotides agree with TRBD1. The CDR3 is made up of 14 amino acids. With 5 bases clipped from V and 1 base from J, the junction kept 5 bases outside the gene matches. Germline CDR1 LNHNV, CDR2 YYDKDF (reference sequence). CDR3: CATSRPGQSYEQYF. The CDR3 DNA reads TGTGCCACCAGCCGGCCGGGACAGTCCTACGAGCAGTACTTC.

The gene calls are TRBV6-5 and TRBJ2-2; D gene uncertain. The CDR3 extends over 12 amino acids. V was cut by 8 bases and J by 7 bases, with 11 bases left in between. Germline V CDR1 and CDR2: MNHEY, SVGAGI. The CDR3 loop reads CASAELGGELFF. Here the CDR3 DNA reads TGTGCCAGCGCTGAACTTGGCGGGGAGCTGTTTTTT.

The V call is TRBV2, the J call TRBJ1-3; D may be TRBD1 (5 bases). The CDR3 consists of 14 residues. Germline lookup yields CDR1 SNHLY and CDR2 FYNNEI. V lost 3 bases, J lost 0 bases, and 6 bases lay in between. The CDR3 DNA follows: TGTGCCAGCAGTGAGACAGCCTCTGGAAACACCATATATTTT. This translates into CASSETASGNTIYF. Using reference TRBV2 and TRBJ1-3 for the parts outside the CDR3, the full variable domain is EPEVTQTPSHQVTQMGQEVILRCVPISNHLYFYWYRQILGQKVEFLVSFYNNEISEKSEIFDDQFSVERPDGSNFTLKIRSTKLEDSAMYFCASSETASGNTIYFGEGSWLTVV.

V usage is TRBV4-2 and J usage is TRBJ2-5; TRBD2 matches 16 bases. Germline V gene sequence: CDR1 LGHNA, CDR2 YNFKEQ. The ends lost 5 bases at V and 4 bases at J; junction bases unmatched: 10. The CDR3 extends over 18 amino acids. The chain's CDR3 is CASSGELGTSGRGETQYF. DNA of the CDR3: TGTGCCAGCAGCGGGGAACTCGGGACTAGCGGGAGGGGAGAGACCCAGTACTTC.